This TCR beta chain was identified in a study of CXCR3-negative and CXCR3-positive naive CD8 T cells. Points from the study as a whole: Hydrophobicity of TRB CDR3s was greater in CXCR3-positive naive cells than in CXCR3-negative naive cells. The study found comparably high diversity in both naive subsets and much lower diversity in memory CD8+ cells.

As regards this clonotype: Its antigen is unidentified.

The TRB libraries of cDNA were built by UMI-labeled 5' RACE. After re-calling the 5' RACE reads, TCRdb lists one entry per CDR3 protein, DNA absent. This repertoire comprises about 84,000 distinct CDR3 sequences; its ten largest clones make up approximately 0.67%. The CDR3 totals 15 residues. The germline CDR1 and CDR2 sequences are MNHEY and SMNVEV (reference sequence). The rearrangement uses TRBV27 and TRBJ2-6. Sequencing was carried out using naive CXCR3+ CD8+ T cells from blood. Described subset: CD45RO-CCR7+CD27+CD95- naive CD8+ T cells expressing CXCR3 (TNR3+). The clonotype was recovered from a human donor in good health. Some clones in this sample may be carry-over from other donors' samples. CDR3 in amino acids: CASSLSYSGANVLTF.